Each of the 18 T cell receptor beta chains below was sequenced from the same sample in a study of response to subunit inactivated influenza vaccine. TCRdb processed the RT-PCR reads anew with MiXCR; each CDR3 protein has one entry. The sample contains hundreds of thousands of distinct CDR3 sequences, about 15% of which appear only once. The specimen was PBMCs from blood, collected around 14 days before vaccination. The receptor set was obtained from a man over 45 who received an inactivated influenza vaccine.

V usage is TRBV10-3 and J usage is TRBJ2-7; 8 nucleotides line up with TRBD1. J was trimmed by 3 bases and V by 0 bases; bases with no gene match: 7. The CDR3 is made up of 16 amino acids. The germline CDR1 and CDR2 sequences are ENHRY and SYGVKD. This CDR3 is CAISESRGTGYYEQYF. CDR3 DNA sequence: TGTGCCATCAGTGAGTCCCGCGGGACAGGCTACTACGAGCAGTACTTC.

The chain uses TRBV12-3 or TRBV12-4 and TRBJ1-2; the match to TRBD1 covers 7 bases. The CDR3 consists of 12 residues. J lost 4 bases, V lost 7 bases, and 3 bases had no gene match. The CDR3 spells CASKGTVYGYTF. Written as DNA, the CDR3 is TGTGCCAGCAAGGGGACAGTCTATGGCTACACCTTC.

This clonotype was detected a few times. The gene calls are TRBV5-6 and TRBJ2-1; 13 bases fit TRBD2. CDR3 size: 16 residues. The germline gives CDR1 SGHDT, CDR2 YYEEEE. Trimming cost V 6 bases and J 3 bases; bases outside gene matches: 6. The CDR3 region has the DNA TGTGCCAGCACCTCACTAGCGGGGGGGCGCTACAATGAGCAGTTCTTC. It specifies CASTSLAGGRYNEQFF.

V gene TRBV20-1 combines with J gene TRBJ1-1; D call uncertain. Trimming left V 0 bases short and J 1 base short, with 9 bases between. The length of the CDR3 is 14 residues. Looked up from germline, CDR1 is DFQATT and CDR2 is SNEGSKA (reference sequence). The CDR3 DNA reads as TGCAGTGCTAGAGATTATCATCAGAACACTGAAGCTTTCTTT. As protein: CSARDYHQNTEAFF.

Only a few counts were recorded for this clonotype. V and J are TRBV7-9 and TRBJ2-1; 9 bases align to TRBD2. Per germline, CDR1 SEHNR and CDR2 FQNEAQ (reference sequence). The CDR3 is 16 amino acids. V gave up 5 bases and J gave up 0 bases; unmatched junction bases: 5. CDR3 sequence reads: CASSLSGGRSYNEQFF. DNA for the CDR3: TGTGCCAGCAGCCTTAGCGGGGGCCGCTCCTACAATGAGCAGTTCTTC.

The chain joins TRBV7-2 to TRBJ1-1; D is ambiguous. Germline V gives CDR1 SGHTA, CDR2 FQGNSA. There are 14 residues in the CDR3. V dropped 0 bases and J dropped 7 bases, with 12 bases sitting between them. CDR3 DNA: TGTGCCAGCAGCTTAGCTGGCGGAGCAGTTGAAGCTTTCTTT. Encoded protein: CASSLAGGAVEAFF.

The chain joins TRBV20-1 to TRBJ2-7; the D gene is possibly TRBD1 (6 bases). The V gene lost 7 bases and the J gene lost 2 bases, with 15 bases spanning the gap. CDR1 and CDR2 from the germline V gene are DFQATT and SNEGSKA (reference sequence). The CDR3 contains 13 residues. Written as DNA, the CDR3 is TGCAGTGGCCACCGGGACACCGCCTACGAGCAGTACTTC. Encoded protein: CSGHRDTAYEQYF.

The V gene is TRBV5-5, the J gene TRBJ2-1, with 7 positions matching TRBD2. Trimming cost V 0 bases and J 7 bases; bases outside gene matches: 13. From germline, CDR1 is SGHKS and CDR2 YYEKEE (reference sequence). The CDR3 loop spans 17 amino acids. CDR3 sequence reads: CASSLEGGPSRRNEQFF. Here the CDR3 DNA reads TGTGCCAGCAGCTTGGAGGGAGGGCCATCAAGGAGAAATGAGCAGTTCTTC.

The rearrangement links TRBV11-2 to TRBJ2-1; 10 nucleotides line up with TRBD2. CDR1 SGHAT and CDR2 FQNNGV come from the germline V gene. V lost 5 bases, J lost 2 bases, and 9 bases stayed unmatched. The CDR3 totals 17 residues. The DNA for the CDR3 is TGTGCCAGCAGCGTGTTTATGGGGACTAGCGCCTACAATGAGCAGTTCTTC. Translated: CASSVFMGTSAYNEQFF. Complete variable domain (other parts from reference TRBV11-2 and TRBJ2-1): EAGVAQSPRYKIIEKRQSVAFWCNPISGHATLYWYQQILGQGPKLLIQFQNNGVVDDSQLPKDRFSAERLKGVDSTLKIQPAKLEDSAVYLCASSVFMGTSAYNEQFFGPGTRLTVL.

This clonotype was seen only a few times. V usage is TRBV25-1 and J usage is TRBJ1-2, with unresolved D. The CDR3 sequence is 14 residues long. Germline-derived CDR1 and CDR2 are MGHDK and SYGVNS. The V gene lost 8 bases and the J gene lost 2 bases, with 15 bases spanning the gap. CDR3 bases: TGTGCCAGCCAACCGATACAGCCCAACTATGGCTACACCTTC. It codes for CASQPIQPNYGYTF.

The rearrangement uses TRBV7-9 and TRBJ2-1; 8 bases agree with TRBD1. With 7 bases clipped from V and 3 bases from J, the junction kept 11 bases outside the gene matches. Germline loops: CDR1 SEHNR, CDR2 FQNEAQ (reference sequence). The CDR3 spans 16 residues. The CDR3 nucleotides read TGTGCCAGCATCCCGAGGACAGGGATAGACTACAATGAGCAGTTCTTC. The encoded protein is CASIPRTGIDYNEQFF.

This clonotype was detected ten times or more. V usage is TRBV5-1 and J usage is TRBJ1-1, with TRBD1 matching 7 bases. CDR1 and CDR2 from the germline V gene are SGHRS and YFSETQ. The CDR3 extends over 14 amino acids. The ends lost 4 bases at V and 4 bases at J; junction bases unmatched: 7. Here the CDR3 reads CASSTGTAGTEAFF. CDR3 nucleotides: TGCGCCAGCAGCACCGGGACAGCGGGCACTGAAGCTTTCTTT.

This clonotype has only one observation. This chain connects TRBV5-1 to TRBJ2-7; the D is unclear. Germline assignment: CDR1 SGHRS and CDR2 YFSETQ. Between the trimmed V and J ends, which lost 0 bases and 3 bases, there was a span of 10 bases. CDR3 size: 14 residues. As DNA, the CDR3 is TGCGCCAGCAGCTTGGATGTCACGGACTACGAGCAGTACTTC. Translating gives CASSLDVTDYEQYF.

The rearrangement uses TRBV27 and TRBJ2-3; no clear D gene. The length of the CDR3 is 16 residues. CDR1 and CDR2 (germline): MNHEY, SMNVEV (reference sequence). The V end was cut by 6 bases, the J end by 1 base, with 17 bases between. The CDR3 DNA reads TGTGCCAGCAGCCCCAACGGCTATGCAGGCACAGATACGCAGTATTTT. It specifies CASSPNGYAGTDTQYF.

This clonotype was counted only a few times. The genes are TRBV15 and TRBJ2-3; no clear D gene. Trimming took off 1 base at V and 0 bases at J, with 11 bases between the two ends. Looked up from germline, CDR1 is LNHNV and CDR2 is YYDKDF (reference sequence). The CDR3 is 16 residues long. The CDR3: CATSRGLSSSTDTQYF. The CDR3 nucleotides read TGTGCCACCAGCAGAGGACTTTCGTCTAGCACAGATACGCAGTATTTT.

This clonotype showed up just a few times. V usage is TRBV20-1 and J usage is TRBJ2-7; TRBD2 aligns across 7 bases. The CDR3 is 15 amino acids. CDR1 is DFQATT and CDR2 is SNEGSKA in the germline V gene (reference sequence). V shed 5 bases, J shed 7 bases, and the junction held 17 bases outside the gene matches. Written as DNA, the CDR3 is TGCAGTGCTGGACGATCCAGCGGGATAGCGGGTGAGCAGTACTTC. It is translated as CSAGRSSGIAGEQYF.

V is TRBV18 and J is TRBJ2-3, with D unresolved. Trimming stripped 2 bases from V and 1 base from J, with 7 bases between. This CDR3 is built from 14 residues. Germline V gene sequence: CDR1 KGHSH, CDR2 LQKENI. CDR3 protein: CASSPLIGTDTQYF. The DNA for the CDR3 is TGTGCCAGCTCACCATTAATTGGCACAGATACGCAGTATTTT.

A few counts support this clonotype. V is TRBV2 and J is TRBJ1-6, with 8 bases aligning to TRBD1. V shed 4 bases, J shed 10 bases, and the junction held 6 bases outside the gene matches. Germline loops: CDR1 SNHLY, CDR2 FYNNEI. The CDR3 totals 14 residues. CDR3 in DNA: TGTGCCAGCAGTGTAGGACAGGGCCTCTCACCCCTCCACTTT. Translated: CASSVGQGLSPLHF.